This TCR beta chain is drawn from a study of T cells after yellow fever vaccination. The V end lost 7 bases, the J end lost 6 bases, and 16 bases lay between the germline ends. Germline CDR1 reads SQVTM; CDR2 reads ANQGSEA. CDR3 size: 13 residues. The authors made TCR cDNA by 5'RACE template switching, adding a universal primer site and UMIs. Via MiXCR, TCRdb re-called the 5' RACE reads, giving one row per CDR3 protein. Found here are roughly 300,000 distinct CDR3 sequences, 8% to 9.5% of them singletons; the top ten hold approximately 16%. Only a few counts were recorded for this clonotype. V and J are TRBV29-1 and TRBJ1-3; tentatively, D is TRBD1 (5 bases). This specimen was PBMCs, taken about 41 days after the first yellow fever vaccination. This TCR was sampled from a man aged 18 to 30 who received the YFV17D yellow fever vaccine. CDR3 in amino acids: CSGRQGGQNTIYF. The DNA of the CDR3 is TGCAGCGGTCGGCAGGGAGGTCAAAACACCATATATTTT.